What follows are 4 T cell receptor beta chains derived from one specimen sequenced in a study of blood T cells in healthy people across ages. With a J-beta primer mix and a sample-barcoded 5' primer, a second PCR ran about 7 to 11 cycles. TCRdb called the 5' RACE reads again in MiXCR, with one record for every CDR3 protein. The sample shows 1,500,000 or so distinct CDR3 sequences, around 59% of them seen only once. The sample comprised blood. The receptors were gathered from a man aged 18 to 29 in good health.

This clonotype has only a few counts. The genes are TRBV7-2 and TRBJ2-1; TRBD1 is a possible D gene (6 bases). This CDR3 has 12 amino acids. Germline V gene data show CDR1 as SGHTA and CDR2 as FQGNSA. Between the trimmed V and J ends, which lost 5 bases and 8 bases, there was a span of 10 bases. The CDR3 here is CASSIRGYEQFF. CDR3 coding DNA: TGTGCCAGCAGCATTAGGGGGTATGAGCAGTTCTTC.

V usage is TRBV28 and J usage is TRBJ2-7; TRBD1 is a possible D gene (5 bases). CDR3 length equals 15 residues. The V gene lost 4 bases and the J gene lost 2 bases, with 15 bases spanning the gap. Germline V CDR1 and CDR2: MDHEN, SYDVKM. In DNA, the CDR3 is TGTGCCAGCAGTTCCAGGGCCGAGGACCCCTACGAGCAGTACTTC. Amino acids: CASSSRAEDPYEQYF.

This chain connects TRBV20-1 to TRBJ2-4; 9 nucleotides line up with TRBD1. The J call may be faulty, since TRBJ2-7 better matches the DNA end. CDR3 length: 13 residues. Per germline, CDR1 DFQATT and CDR2 SNEGSKA (reference sequence). The CDR3 here is CSATDRGDDEQYF. For the CDR3, the DNA is TGCAGTGCTACGGACAGGGGAGACGACGAGCAGTACTTC.

The J gene is TRBJ2-1, the V gene TRBV12-3 or TRBV12-4; possibly TRBD2 for D (5 bases). The DNA end is a closer match to TRBJ2-7, so the J assignment may be wrong. CDR3 size: 11 residues. CDR3 loop: CAAEIGNEQYF. CDR3 nucleotide sequence: TGTGCCGCGGAGATCGGGAATGAGCAGTACTTC.